This TCR beta chain derives from a study of blood T cell repertoires in COVID-19. Trimming cost V 4 bases and J 4 bases, with 5 bases left between them. This CDR3 has 11 amino acids. CDR1 is SNHLY, CDR2 FYNNEI, per germline. Using immunoSEQ multiplex PCR, the repertoire was profiled, and TCRdb retains in-frame clones only, with some absent. Of 150,000 to 200,000 clones in the sample, around nine tenths were seen once. Sequenced material: peripheral blood. This rearrangement joins TRBV2 to TRBJ2-7; D possibly corresponds to TRBD2 (5 bases). The sequence came from a middle-aged man with acute or convalescent COVID-19. The CDR3 loop is CASSGEYEQYF. CDR3 DNA: TGTGCCAGCAGTGGGGAGTACGAGCAGTACTTC.